This entry concerns a single T cell receptor (beta chain). Produced via immunoSEQ multiplex PCR; TCRdb's table is partial and in-frame only. The repertoire holds some 110,000 clones, with 90% as singletons. This record belongs to a study of radiotherapy plus CTLA-4 blockade in lung cancer. The CDR3 totals 15 residues. V lost 7 bases to trimming and J lost 2 bases; unmatched junction nucleotides: 7. Looked up from germline, CDR1 is SGHRS and CDR2 is YFSETQ. Sequences were derived from peripheral blood, sampled from a patient treated with radiotherapy plus ipilimumab. V usage is TRBV5-1 and J usage is TRBJ1-1; 11 bases fit TRBD1. The sequence came from a human donor with non-small cell lung cancer that progressed on radiotherapy plus ipilimumab. CDR3 bases: TGCGCCAGCCGGTCCGGGACAGGGGGTAACACTGAAGCTTTCTTT. It specifies CASRSGTGGNTEAFF. The full variable domain, in which reference TRBV5-1 and TRBJ1-1 provide the parts outside the CDR3, is KAGVTQTPRYLIKTRGQQVTLSCSPISGHRSVSWYQQTPGQGLQFLFEYFSETQRNKGNFPGRFSGRQFSNSRSEMNVSTLELGDSALYLCASRSGTGGNTEAFFGQGTRLTVV.